The 8 T cell receptor beta chains below come from one sample, sequenced in a study of blood T cells in healthy people across ages. Then a second PCR, running about 6 to 12 cycles, was carried out with a sample-barcoded 5' primer and a J-beta primer mix. TCRdb reprocessed the 5' RACE reads via MiXCR and lists one record per CDR3 protein. The data contain about 670,000 distinct CDR3 sequences, more than 45% of them seen just once; the ten biggest clones take up about 13%. The sample was blood. These receptors all stem from a woman of 80 years or more in good health.

The chain joins TRBV2 to TRBJ2-3, with D tentatively TRBD2 (5 bases). The germline V gene has CDR1 SNHLY and CDR2 FYNNEI. This CDR3 is built from 13 residues. Trimming left V 8 bases short and J 2 bases short, with 11 bases between. The CDR3 region is CASPGRTTDTQYF. The CDR3 bases are TGTGCCAGCCCGGGAAGAACCACAGATACGCAGTATTTT.

At least ten counts were recorded for this clonotype. The rearrangement joins TRBV9 to TRBJ2-1; D is tentatively TRBD1 or TRBD2 (5 bases each). Germline CDR1 is SGDLS and CDR2 is YYNGEE. The germline V and J ends were trimmed by 0 bases and 0 bases, with 7 bases remaining between them. The CDR3 consists of 15 residues. CDR3 sequence (DNA): TGTGCCAGCAGCGTAGGAGGGGACTCCTACAATGAGCAGTTCTTC. Protein: CASSVGGDSYNEQFF.

This chain joins TRBV3-1 and TRBJ2-1; D unresolved. V was trimmed by 1 base and J by 13 bases, leaving 11 bases between them. CDR1 LGHDT and CDR2 YNNKEL come from the germline V gene (reference sequence). The CDR3 totals 12 residues. The CDR3 spells CASSQVWDVQFF. The CDR3 bases are TGTGCCAGCAGCCAAGTTTGGGATGTTCAGTTCTTC.

As DNA, the CDR3 is TGTGCCAGCAGTTTCCTGTTCCCAGAGACCCAGTACTTC. This gives the protein CASSFLFPETQYF. The rearrangement uses TRBV12-3 or TRBV12-4 and TRBJ2-5; D uncertain. The CDR3 sequence is 13 residues long. V was trimmed by 3 bases and J by 4 bases, leaving 9 bases between them.

This clonotype was observed a handful of times. The chain is built from TRBV2 and TRBJ2-5; the match to TRBD2 covers 8 bases. V lost 6 bases and J lost 11; bases outside the gene matches: 11. The CDR3 sequence is 13 residues long. Germline V gene lookup returns CDR1 SNHLY and CDR2 FYNNEI. The CDR3 loop is CASSGGAYNEQYF. In DNA form, the CDR3 reads TGTGCCAGCAGCGGGGGGGCGTACAATGAGCAGTACTTC.

Notes on this clonotype: This sequence may be a read error, since a much larger clone differs from it by one base. This rearrangement joins TRBV30 to TRBJ2-4, with D perhaps given as TRBD1 or TRBD2 (5 bases each). The germline V and J ends were trimmed by 1 base and 2 bases, with 9 bases remaining between them. The CDR3 totals 14 residues. The germline V gene encodes CDR1 GTSNPN and CDR2 SVGIG (reference sequence). Written as DNA, the CDR3 is TGTGCCTGGAGTGGAGTGGGACCCAAAAACATTCAGTACTTC. It specifies CAWSGVGPKNIQYF.

The chain employs TRBV7-3 and TRBJ2-5; either TRBD1 or TRBD2 may fit D (5 bases each). The germline gives CDR1 SGHTA, CDR2 FQGTGA. The CDR3 is 14 amino acids. V shed 5 bases and J shed 2 bases, with 12 bases lying between them. The CDR3 spells CASSPWGLQETQYF. The CDR3 nucleotides read TGTGCCAGCAGCCCCTGGGGGTTGCAAGAGACCCAGTACTTC.

Worth noting for this clonotype: One end of the junction does not line up with germline, which may come from a read error. This chain links TRBV27 with TRBJ2-7; 7 positions match TRBD2. Looked up from germline, CDR1 is MNHEY and CDR2 is SMNVEV (reference sequence). The CDR3 sequence is 16 residues long. CDR3 DNA sequence: TGTGCCAGCAGTTCCTTCGAGAGCGGGGACTCCCACGAGCAGTACTTC. It is translated as CASSSFESGDSHEQYF.